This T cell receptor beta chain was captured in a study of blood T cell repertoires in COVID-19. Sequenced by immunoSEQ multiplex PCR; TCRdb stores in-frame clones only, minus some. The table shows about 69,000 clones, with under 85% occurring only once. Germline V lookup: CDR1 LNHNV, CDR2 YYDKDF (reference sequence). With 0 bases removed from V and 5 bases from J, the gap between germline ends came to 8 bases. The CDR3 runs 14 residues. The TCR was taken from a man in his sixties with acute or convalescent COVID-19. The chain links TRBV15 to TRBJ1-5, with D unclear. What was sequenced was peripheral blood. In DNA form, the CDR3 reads TGTGCCACCAGCAGAGACGTTGGAGATCAGCCCCAGCATTTT. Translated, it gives CATSRDVGDQPQHF.